This entry is about one T cell receptor beta chain. The data belong to a study of T-cell reconstitution after alpha-beta-depleted transplantation in children. Unique molecular identifiers were incorporated when the TCRbeta library was constructed. TCRdb reprocessed the PCR reads with MiXCR, giving one entry per CDR3 protein. This table has approximately 400,000 distinct CDR3 sequences, roughly a tenth appearing once. V was trimmed by 2 bases and J by 3 bases, leaving 19 bases between them. This CDR3 is 17 amino acids long. The germline V gene has CDR1 MNHEY and CDR2 SMNVEV (reference sequence). The genes are TRBV27 and TRBJ1-2, with D possibly being TRBD1 (5 bases). This specimen consisted of PBMCs from the stem cell graft donor, obtained from the stem cell graft. This clonotype was obtained from a human donor who donated a stem cell graft to a child with acute myeloid leukemia. Here the CDR3 reads CASSLTNRILPHYGYTF. The DNA of the CDR3 is TGTGCCAGCAGTTTAACTAACAGGATTCTACCCCACTATGGCTACACCTTC.